This T cell receptor beta chain came from a study of cytomegalovirus exposure and HLA in healthy donors. Study-level results: The study labeled 170 or so TCR beta chains cytomegalovirus-associated.

This CDR3 is built from 13 residues. V shed 5 bases and J 5 bases; nucleotides not matched to a gene: 4. Germline V CDR1 and CDR2: SGHTA, FQGTGA. Both 60 Vbeta primers and 13 Jbeta primers went into the PCR. The repertoire was sequenced with immunoSEQ multiplex PCR; TCRdb's copy has only in-frame clones and lacks some. Among some 90,000 clones listed, around 80% were seen once. This clone was counted a few times. The antigen is not known. The sequenced sample was PBMCs. The TCR sequence derives from a woman in her forties or fifties in good health and CMV-seropositive. This chain joins TRBV7-3 and TRBJ2-3, with 7 bases matching TRBD2. The chain's CDR3 is CASSKREGDTQYF. The CDR3 DNA reads TGTGCCAGCAGCAAGAGGGAGGGAGATACGCAGTATTTT.